Below are 3 T cell receptor beta chains sequenced from a single sample in a study of shared clonotypes between healthy human individuals. Using immunoSEQ multiplex PCR, the repertoire was profiled, and TCRdb retains in-frame clones only, with some absent. The sample has 2.5 million or so clones, approximately 90% seen once; the top ten hold 0.11% to 0.15%. Sequencing was done on a sample of naive CD4+ T cells sorted from blood. Subset reported: CD45RA+ positively selected. These receptors originate from a young man in good health.

The DNA of the CDR3 is TGTGCCAGCAGCCAAGATAGCAATCAGCCCCAGCATTTT. The encoded protein is CASSQDSNQPQHF. This chain joins TRBV11-2 and TRBJ1-5; no definite D call. CDR1 and CDR2 (germline): SGHAT, FQNNGV. Between the trimmed V and J ends, which lost 5 bases and 0 bases, there was a span of 5 bases. The CDR3 consists of 13 residues.

This chain joins TRBV30 and TRBJ1-2, with 9 bases lining up with TRBD1. Germline-derived CDR1 and CDR2 are GTSNPN and SVGIG (reference sequence). V shed 3 bases, J shed 5 bases, and the junction held 4 bases outside the gene matches. There are 13 residues in the CDR3. DNA for the CDR3: TGTGCCTGGAGGGGGACAGGGCTTTATGGCTACACCTTC. Translated: CAWRGTGLYGYTF.

The chain couples TRBV7-9 to TRBJ2-4, with no clear D. CDR3 length: 14 amino acids. V was cut by 6 bases and J by 1 base, with 10 bases left in between. The V gene's germline CDR1 is SEHNR and CDR2 FQNEAQ (reference sequence). CDR3 sequence (DNA): TGTGCCAGCAGTCTCAGTTTTGCCAAAAACATTCAGTACTTC. It translates to CASSLSFAKNIQYF.